These T cell receptor beta chains were read from a single sample in a study of beta chain features in type 1 diabetes. The repertoire was sequenced with immunoSEQ multiplex PCR; TCRdb's copy has only in-frame clones and lacks some. Of some 370,000 clones listed, about 10% are singletons. Sequencing was carried out using central memory CD4+ T cells from blood. The receptors originated from a young man with type 1 diabetes. CDR3s include the opening cysteine and the closing phenylalanine or tryptophan. D genes are given only for firm matches. Size is omitted from some rows. Given values are once, few, many or a class for expanded clones.

CDR3 DNA | CDR3 protein | clone size | J gene | D gene | V gene
TGCAGCGGACAGGGAGGTGGCTACGAGCAGTACTTC | CSGQGGGYEQYF | NA | TRBJ2-7 | NA | TRBV29-1
TGTGCCAGCAGCCCTACGACAGGGTCTGGAAACACCATATATTTT | CASSPTTGSGNTIYF | NA | TRBJ1-3 | TRBD1 | TRBV7-8
TGTGCCAGCGGAGGACTAGCGTACAATGAGCAGTTCTTC | CASGGLAYNEQFF | many | TRBJ2-1 | TRBD2 | TRBV7-9
TGTGCCAGCAGCTTAGAGGATCGGCGGGGGGCCTCTAACACTGAAGCTTTCTTT | CASSLEDRRGASNTEAFF | NA | TRBJ1-1 | NA | TRBV7-6
TGTGCCATCAGCCTCGGGACAGGGATAGGAAACACCATATATTTT | CAISLGTGIGNTIYF | few | TRBJ1-3 | TRBD1 | TRBV6-6
TGTGCCAGCAGTTATGGGGGTGCGGGACAAAGGAACACTGAAGCTTTCTTT | CASSYGGAGQRNTEAFF | few | TRBJ1-1 | NA | TRBV7-2
TGTGCCAGCAGTTCCCGGCGGGAGGGACAGTTCTTC | CASSSRREGQFF | NA | TRBJ2-1 | TRBD2 | TRBV28
TGTGCCTGGAGTGGAGACAGGGGAGCTAATGAAAAACTGTTTTTT | CAWSGDRGANEKLFF | NA | TRBJ1-4 | TRBD1 | TRBV30
TGTGCCAGCAGGCCCGGCACAGATACGCAGTATTTT | CASRPGTDTQYF | NA | TRBJ2-3 | NA | TRBV7-9
TGCGCCAGCAGCTTGGCTCCTAGCGGGAACACCGGGGAGCTGTTTTTT | CASSLAPSGNTGELFF | few | TRBJ2-2 | TRBD2 | TRBV5-1
TGTGCCAGCACCCCAAGGACAGGGGAAACTGAAGCTTTCTTT | CASTPRTGETEAFF | many | TRBJ1-1 | TRBD1 | TRBV7-9
TGTGCCAGCTCACCACCGGTCGGTAGCGGAGATTACAATGAGCAGTTCTTC | CASSPPVGSGDYNEQFF | NA | TRBJ2-1 | NA | TRBV18
TGCGCCAGCAGCTTGGTGGACAGGTTCGGGGAGACCCAGTACTTC | CASSLVDRFGETQYF | few | TRBJ2-5 | TRBD1 | TRBV5-1
TGTGCCAGCAGCGTAGGACGGGATAACACTGAAGCTTTCTTT | CASSVGRDNTEAFF | NA | TRBJ1-1 | NA | TRBV9
TGTGCCAGCAGCTCCAGGGGGCGACGTACCGGGGAGCTGTTTTTT | CASSSRGRRTGELFF | many | TRBJ2-2 | TRBD1 | TRBV7-2
TGTGCCAGCAGCTTGGACCCGGGACAGGGCTCCTACGAGCAGTACTTC | CASSLDPGQGSYEQYF | NA | TRBJ2-7 | TRBD1 | TRBV5-4
TGTGCCAGCAGTATGCTTAGCCCAGATACGCAGTATTTT | CASSMLSPDTQYF | many | TRBJ2-3 | NA | TRBV28
TGCGCCAGCGCGGTAGCGGGAGTAGAGACCCAGTACTTC | CASAVAGVETQYF | many | TRBJ2-5 | TRBD2 | TRBV10-2
TGCAGCGTTGGAAACCCCGGGACAGGGCCCTGGCGACTGTTTTTT | CSVGNPGTGPWRLFF | NA | TRBJ1-4 | TRBD1 | TRBV29-1
TGCGCCAGCAGTCTGGGATTCGTGACCCAGCATTTT | CASSLGFVTQHF | NA | TRBJ1-5 | NA | TRBV10-2
TGTGCCAGCAGCGATAGGGTACAAGAGACCCAGTACTTC | CASSDRVQETQYF | few | TRBJ2-5 | NA | TRBV28
TGTGCCAGCAGTCCTTACACAGGGTCGGGAACCGGGGAGCTGTTTTTT | CASSPYTGSGTGELFF | few | TRBJ2-2 | NA | TRBV25-1
TGTGCCAGCAGTTACAACAGATTCGAGACCCAGTACTTC | CASSYNRFETQYF | NA | TRBJ2-5 | NA | TRBV6-5
TGTGCCAGCAGCCTCCGGGACTACTACAATGAGCAGTTCTTC | CASSLRDYYNEQFF | few | TRBJ2-1 | TRBD2 | TRBV11-2
TGTGCCAGCAGTATCCACCCGGGACAGAGATACAATGAGCAGTTCTTC | CASSIHPGQRYNEQFF | NA | TRBJ2-1 | TRBD1 | TRBV27
TGTGCCAGCAGCTTTTCGCTGAACACCGGGGAGCTGTTTTTT | CASSFSLNTGELFF | NA | TRBJ2-2 | NA | TRBV7-2
TGTGCCAGCAGCCAAGTGACTAGCGGGACCGTATATGAGCAGTTCTTC | CASSQVTSGTVYEQFF | NA | TRBJ2-1 | TRBD2 | TRBV5-4
TGTGCCAGCTCACCCAGTATTGATACCGAGCAGTACTTC | CASSPSIDTEQYF | NA | TRBJ2-7 | NA | TRBV18
TGTGCCATCAAGAGGGGCCCTTACGAGCAGTACTTC | CAIKRGPYEQYF | NA | TRBJ2-7 | NA | TRBV10-3
TGTGCCAGCAGCGTAGCTCCTTCACAGAACTATGGCTACACCTTC | CASSVAPSQNYGYTF | many | TRBJ1-2 | NA | TRBV9
TGCAGCGCTGGGACAGCTCGGGGGCAGACCCAGTACTTC | CSAGTARGQTQYF | many | TRBJ2-5 | NA | TRBV29-1
TGTGCCAGCAGTTTATTTGGCTCTGGGGCCAACGTCCTGACTTTC | CASSLFGSGANVLTF | NA | TRBJ2-6 | NA | TRBV28
TGTGCCTGGAGTTCAGGGAACCAAGAGACCCAGTACTTC | CAWSSGNQETQYF | few | TRBJ2-5 | NA | TRBV30
TGCGCCAGCAGCTTGGCAGAGGGAGGTAGACAGTCCTATGGCTACACCTTC | CASSLAEGGRQSYGYTF | NA | TRBJ1-2 | NA | TRBV5-1
TGTGCCAGCAGCTTATCGCGTGGTGGCGGCACTGAAGCTTTCTTT | CASSLSRGGGTEAFF | NA | TRBJ1-1 | NA | TRBV4-2
TGTGCCAGCAGCGCGGGACTAGCGGGAGCACAGCAGTTCTTC | CASSAGLAGAQQFF | few | TRBJ2-1 | TRBD2 | TRBV2
TGCGCCAGCAGCAAATGGGGGACTAGCGGTCAGGAGACCCAGTACTTC | CASSKWGTSGQETQYF | NA | TRBJ2-5 | TRBD2 | TRBV5-1
TGTGCCAGCAGTCGCGACAGGGTCGGAAACTATGGCTACACCTTC | CASSRDRVGNYGYTF | once | TRBJ1-2 | TRBD1 | TRBV27
TGTGCCAGCTCTCCCGGGACAATGCAGGCCCAGCATTTT | CASSPGTMQAQHF | few | TRBJ1-5 | NA | TRBV6-4
TGTGCCAGCAGTGAAGTTCAGGGGAATGAGCAGTTCTTC | CASSEVQGNEQFF | NA | TRBJ2-1 | NA | TRBV2
TGTGCCAGCAGTAAGGGACCCTCGAGTCACTACGAGCAGTACTTC | CASSKGPSSHYEQYF | NA | TRBJ2-7 | NA | TRBV6-5
TGTGCCTGGGGCGAACTAGCGGGAGGGTTACAGTTCTTC | CAWGELAGGLQFF | NA | TRBJ2-1 | TRBD2 | TRBV30
TGTGCCAGCAGCCAAGATGCCCCCCGGAGTAGCCGGCAACCCTACGAGCAGTACTTC | CASSQDAPRSSRQPYEQYF | NA | TRBJ2-7 | NA | TRBV4-2
TGTGCCAGCAGCCGATACAATCAGCCCCAGCATTTT | CASSRYNQPQHF | NA | TRBJ1-5 | NA | TRBV11-2
TGTGCCAGCAGTTCGTCGGGACAGGGGGCAGAGACCCAGTACTTC | CASSSSGQGAETQYF | few | TRBJ2-5 | TRBD1 | TRBV6-5
TGTGCCAGCAGTTTAGTTTCCAGGGATGGCTACACCTTC | CASSLVSRDGYTF | NA | TRBJ1-2 | NA | TRBV28
TGTGCCAGCAGCATCAGGGGGGGGGTAGATCAGCCCCAGCATTTT | CASSIRGGVDQPQHF | few | TRBJ1-5 | TRBD1 | TRBV28
TGCGCCAGCAGCTTGGACGCTAATGAAAAACTGTTTTTT | CASSLDANEKLFF | NA | TRBJ1-4 | NA | TRBV5-1
TGTGCCAGCAGCTTAGGGGAGTGGTCTAATGAGCAGTTCTTC | CASSLGEWSNEQFF | NA | TRBJ2-1 | NA | TRBV11-2
TGTGCCAGCAGCCCGCACGGCAGGGGATACGAGCAGTACTTC | CASSPHGRGYEQYF | few | TRBJ2-7 | NA | TRBV7-2
TGCGCCAGCAGCACCGGGACGGTAACGAACACCGGGGAGCTGTTTTTT | CASSTGTVTNTGELFF | NA | TRBJ2-2 | NA | TRBV5-1
TGTGCCAGCAGTACCATTCGACAGGGGGGTAATCAGCCCCAGCATTTT | CASSTIRQGGNQPQHF | NA | TRBJ1-5 | TRBD1 | TRBV28
TGTGCCAGCAGCTCCGGAGGGCACACAGGGGGGACTGAAGCTTTCTTT | CASSSGGHTGGTEAFF | few | TRBJ1-1 | TRBD1 | TRBV11-2
TGCGCCAGCAGCCAACAACAGGGAGGCCGCGAAAAACTGTTTTTT | CASSQQQGGREKLFF | NA | TRBJ1-4 | NA | TRBV4-1